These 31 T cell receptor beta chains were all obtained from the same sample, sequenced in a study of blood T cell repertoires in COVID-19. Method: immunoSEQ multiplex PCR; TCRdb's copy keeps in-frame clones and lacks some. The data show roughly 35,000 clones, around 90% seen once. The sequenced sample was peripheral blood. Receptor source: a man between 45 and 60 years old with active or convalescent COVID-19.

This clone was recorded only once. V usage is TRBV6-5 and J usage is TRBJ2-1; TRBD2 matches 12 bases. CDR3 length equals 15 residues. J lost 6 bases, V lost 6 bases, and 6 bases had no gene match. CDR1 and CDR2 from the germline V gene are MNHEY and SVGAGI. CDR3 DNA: TGTGCCAGCAGGCGACTAGCGGGAGCTGCCAATGAGCAGTTCTTC. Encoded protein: CASRRLAGAANEQFF.

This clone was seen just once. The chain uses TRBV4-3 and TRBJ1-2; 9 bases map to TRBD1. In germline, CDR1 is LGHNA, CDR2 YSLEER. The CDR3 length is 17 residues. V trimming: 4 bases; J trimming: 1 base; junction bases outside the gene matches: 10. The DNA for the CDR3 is TGCGCCAGCAGCCGACACCTCCCGGGACAGGGTAACTATGGCTACACCTTC. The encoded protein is CASSRHLPGQGNYGYTF.

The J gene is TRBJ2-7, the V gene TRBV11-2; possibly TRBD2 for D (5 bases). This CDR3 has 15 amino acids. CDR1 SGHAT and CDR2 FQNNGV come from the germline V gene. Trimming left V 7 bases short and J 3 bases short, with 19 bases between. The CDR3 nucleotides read TGTGCCAGCACCGAGGAGCCGGGAACGGGCTACGAGCAGTACTTC. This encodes CASTEEPGTGYEQYF.

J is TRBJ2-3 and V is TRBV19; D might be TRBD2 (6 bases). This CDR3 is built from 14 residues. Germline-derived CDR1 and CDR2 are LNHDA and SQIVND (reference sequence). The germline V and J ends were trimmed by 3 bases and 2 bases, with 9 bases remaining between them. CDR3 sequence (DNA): TGTGCCAGTAGTATGGGACTCCCCACAGATACGCAGTATTTT. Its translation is CASSMGLPTDTQYF.

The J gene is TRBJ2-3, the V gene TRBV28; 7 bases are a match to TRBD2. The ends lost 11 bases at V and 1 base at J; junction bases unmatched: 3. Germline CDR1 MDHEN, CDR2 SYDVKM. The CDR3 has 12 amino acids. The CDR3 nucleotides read TGTGCCTGCGGGAGAGGCACAGATACGCAGTATTTT. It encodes CACGRGTDTQYF. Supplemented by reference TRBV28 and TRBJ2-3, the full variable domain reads DVKVTQSSRYLVKRTGEKVFLECVQDMDHENMFWYRQDPGLGLRLIYFSYDVKMKEKGDIPEGYSVSREKKERFSLILESASTNQTSMYLCACGRGTDTQYFGPGTRLTVL.

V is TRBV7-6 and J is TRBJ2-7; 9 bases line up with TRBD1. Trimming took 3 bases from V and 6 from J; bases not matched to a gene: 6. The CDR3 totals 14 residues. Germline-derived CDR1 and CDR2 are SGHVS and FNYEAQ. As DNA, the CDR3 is TGTGCCAGCAGCTTGGGACAGGGCAATTTCGAGCAGTACTTC. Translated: CASSLGQGNFEQYF.

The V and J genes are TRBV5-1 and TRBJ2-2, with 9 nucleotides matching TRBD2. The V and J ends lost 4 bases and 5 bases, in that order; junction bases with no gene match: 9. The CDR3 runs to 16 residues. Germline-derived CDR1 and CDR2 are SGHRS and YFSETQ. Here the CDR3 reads CASSPAAGGPTGELFF. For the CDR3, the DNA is TGCGCCAGCAGCCCAGCGGCGGGAGGGCCGACCGGGGAGCTGTTTTTT. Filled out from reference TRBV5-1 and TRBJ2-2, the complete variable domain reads KAGVTQTPRYLIKTRGQQVTLSCSPISGHRSVSWYQQTPGQGLQFLFEYFSETQRNKGNFPGRFSGRQFSNSRSEMNVSTLELGDSALYLCASSPAAGGPTGELFFGEGSRLTVL.

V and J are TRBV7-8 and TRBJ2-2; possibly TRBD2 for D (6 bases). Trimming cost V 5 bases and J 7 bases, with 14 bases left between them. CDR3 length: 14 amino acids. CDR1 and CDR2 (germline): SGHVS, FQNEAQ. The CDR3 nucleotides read TGTGCCAGCAGCCACCGGAGGGTCGGCGGGGAGCTGTTTTTT. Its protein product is CASSHRRVGGELFF.

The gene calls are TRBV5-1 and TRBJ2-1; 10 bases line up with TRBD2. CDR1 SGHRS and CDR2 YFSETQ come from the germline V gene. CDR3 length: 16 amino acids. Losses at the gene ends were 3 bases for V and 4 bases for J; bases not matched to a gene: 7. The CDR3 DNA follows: TGCGCCAGCAGCTCCCTGACTAGCGGGTTTTACAATGAGCAGTTCTTC. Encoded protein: CASSSLTSGFYNEQFF.

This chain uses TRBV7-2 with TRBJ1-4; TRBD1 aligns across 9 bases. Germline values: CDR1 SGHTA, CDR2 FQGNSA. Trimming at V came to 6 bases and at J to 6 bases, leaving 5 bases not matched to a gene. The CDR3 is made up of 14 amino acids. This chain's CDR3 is CASRSGQGYEKLFF. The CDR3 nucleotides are TGTGCCAGCAGGTCGGGACAGGGTTATGAAAAACTGTTTTTT.

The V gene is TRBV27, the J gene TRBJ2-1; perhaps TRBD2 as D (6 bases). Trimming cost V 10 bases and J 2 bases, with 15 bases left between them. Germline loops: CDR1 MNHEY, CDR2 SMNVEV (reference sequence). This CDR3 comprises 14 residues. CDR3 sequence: CATGLPLAYNEQFF. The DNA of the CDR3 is TGTGCCACCGGACTACCGTTAGCCTACAATGAGCAGTTCTTC.

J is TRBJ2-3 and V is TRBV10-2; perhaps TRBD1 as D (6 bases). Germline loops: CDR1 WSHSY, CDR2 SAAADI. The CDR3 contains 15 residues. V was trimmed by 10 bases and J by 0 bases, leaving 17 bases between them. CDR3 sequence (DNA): TGCGCCACCCGGAGGTGGGACACTAGCACAGATACGCAGTATTTT. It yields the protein CATRRWDTSTDTQYF.

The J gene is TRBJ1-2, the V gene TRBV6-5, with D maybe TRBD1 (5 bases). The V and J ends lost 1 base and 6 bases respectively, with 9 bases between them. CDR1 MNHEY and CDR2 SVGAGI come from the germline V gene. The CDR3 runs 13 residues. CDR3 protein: CASSYWQGDGYTF. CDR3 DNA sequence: TGTGCCAGCAGTTACTGGCAGGGCGATGGCTACACCTTC.

CDR3 loop: CASSLTDRGYEQYF. In nucleotides, the CDR3 is TGTGCCAGCAGCTTAACGGACAGGGGCTACGAGCAGTACTTC. The chain carries TRBV7-3 and TRBJ2-7; 9 nucleotides agree with TRBD1. There are 14 residues in the CDR3. Germline V gives CDR1 SGHTA, CDR2 FQGTGA. J gave up 3 bases and V 0 bases, and 0 bases lay outside the gene matches.

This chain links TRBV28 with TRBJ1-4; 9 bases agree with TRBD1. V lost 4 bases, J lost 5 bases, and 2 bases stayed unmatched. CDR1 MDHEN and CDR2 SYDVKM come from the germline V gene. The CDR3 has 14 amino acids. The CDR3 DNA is TGTGCCAGCAGTTCTGGGACAGGGAATGAAAAACTGTTTTTT. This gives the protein CASSSGTGNEKLFF.

CDR3 protein: CASSYGATRDEQYF. CDR3 sequence (DNA): TGTGCCAGCAGTTATGGGGCAACCAGAGACGAGCAGTACTTC. The chain carries TRBV6-5 and TRBJ2-7, with D maybe TRBD1 (5 bases). Germline V gives CDR1 MNHEY, CDR2 SVGAGI. The CDR3 contains 14 residues. V lost 3 bases and J lost 5, with 14 bases in between.

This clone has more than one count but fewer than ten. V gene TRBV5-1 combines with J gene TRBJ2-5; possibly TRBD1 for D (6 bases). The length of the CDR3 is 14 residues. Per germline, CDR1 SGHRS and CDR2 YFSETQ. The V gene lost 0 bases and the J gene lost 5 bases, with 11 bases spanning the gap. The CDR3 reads CASSLEAQGETQYF. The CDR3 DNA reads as TGCGCCAGCAGCTTGGAAGCGCAGGGGGAGACCCAGTACTTC. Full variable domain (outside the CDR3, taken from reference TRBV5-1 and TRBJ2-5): KAGVTQTPRYLIKTRGQQVTLSCSPISGHRSVSWYQQTPGQGLQFLFEYFSETQRNKGNFPGRFSGRQFSNSRSEMNVSTLELGDSALYLCASSLEAQGETQYFGPGTRLLVL.

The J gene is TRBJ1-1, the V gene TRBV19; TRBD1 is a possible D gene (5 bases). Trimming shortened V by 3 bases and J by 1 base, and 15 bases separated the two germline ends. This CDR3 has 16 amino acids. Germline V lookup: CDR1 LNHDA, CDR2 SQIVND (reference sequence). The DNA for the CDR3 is TGTGCCAGTAGTATCTGGGAGGGGCGGCCGAACACTGAAGCTTTCTTT. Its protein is CASSIWEGRPNTEAFF.

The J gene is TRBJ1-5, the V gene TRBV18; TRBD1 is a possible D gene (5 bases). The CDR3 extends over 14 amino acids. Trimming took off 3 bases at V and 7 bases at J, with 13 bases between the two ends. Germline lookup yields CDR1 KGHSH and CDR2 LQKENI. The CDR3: CASSPEWGGQPQHF. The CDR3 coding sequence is TGTGCCAGCTCACCGGAATGGGGCGGACAGCCCCAGCATTTT.

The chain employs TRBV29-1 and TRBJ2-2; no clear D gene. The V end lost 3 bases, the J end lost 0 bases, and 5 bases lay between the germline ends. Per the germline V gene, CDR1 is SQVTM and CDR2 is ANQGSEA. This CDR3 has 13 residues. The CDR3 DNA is TGCAGCGTTGACAGGTCGAACACCGGGGAGCTGTTTTTT. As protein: CSVDRSNTGELFF.

CDR3 amino acids: CASRSSGRAYEQYF. CDR3 DNA sequence: TGTGCCAGCAGGTCTAGCGGGAGGGCCTACGAGCAGTACTTC. The V gene is TRBV3-1 (or the pseudogene TRBV3-2), the J gene TRBJ2-7, with 12 bases lining up with TRBD2. CDR1 is LGHDT, CDR2 YNNKEL, per germline (reference sequence). The CDR3 sequence is 14 residues long. J gave up 2 bases and V 6 bases, and 2 bases lay outside the gene matches.

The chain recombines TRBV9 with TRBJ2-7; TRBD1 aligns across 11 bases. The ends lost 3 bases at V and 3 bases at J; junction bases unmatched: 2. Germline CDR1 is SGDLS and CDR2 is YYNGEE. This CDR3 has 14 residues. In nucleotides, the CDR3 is TGTGCCAGCAGCGCCGGGACAGGGGGCTACGAGCAGTACTTC. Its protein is CASSAGTGGYEQYF. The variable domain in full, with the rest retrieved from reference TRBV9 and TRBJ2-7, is DSGVTQTPKHLITATGQRVTLRCSPRSGDLSVYWYQQSLDQGLQFLIQYYNGEERAKGNILERFSAQQFPDLHSELNLSSLELGDSALYFCASSAGTGGYEQYFGPGTRLTVT.

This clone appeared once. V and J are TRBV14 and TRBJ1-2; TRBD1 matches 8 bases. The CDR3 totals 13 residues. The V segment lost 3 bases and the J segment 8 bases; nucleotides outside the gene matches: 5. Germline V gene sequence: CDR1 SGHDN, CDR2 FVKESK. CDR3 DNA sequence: TGTGCCAGCAGCCATCAGGGGGCGAGGGGCTACACCTTC. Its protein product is CASSHQGARGYTF.

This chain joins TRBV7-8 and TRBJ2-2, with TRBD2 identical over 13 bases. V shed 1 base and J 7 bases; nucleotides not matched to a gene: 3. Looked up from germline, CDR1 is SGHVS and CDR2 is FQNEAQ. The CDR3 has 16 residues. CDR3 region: CASSLGGTSGIGELFF. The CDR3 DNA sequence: TGTGCCAGCAGCTTAGGCGGGACTAGCGGGATCGGGGAGCTGTTTTTT.

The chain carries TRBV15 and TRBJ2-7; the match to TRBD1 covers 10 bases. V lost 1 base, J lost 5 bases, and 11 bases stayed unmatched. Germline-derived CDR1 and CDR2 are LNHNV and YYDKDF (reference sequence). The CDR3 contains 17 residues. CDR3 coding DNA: TGTGCCACCAGCAGAGTGACGGGTGGCGGGACAGGGGACGAGCAGTACTTC. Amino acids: CATSRVTGGGTGDEQYF.

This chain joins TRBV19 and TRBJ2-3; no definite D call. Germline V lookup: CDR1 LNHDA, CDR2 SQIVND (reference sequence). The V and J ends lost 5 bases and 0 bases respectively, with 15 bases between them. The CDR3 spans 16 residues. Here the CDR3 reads CASSPIVFPSTDTQYF. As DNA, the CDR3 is TGTGCCAGTAGTCCCATAGTCTTTCCTAGCACAGATACGCAGTATTTT.

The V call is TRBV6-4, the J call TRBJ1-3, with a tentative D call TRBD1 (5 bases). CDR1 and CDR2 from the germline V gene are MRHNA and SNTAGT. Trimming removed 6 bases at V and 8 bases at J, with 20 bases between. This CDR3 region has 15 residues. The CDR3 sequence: CASSPATRAKYTIYF. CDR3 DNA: TGTGCCAGCAGCCCTGCCACCAGGGCCAAATACACCATATATTTT.

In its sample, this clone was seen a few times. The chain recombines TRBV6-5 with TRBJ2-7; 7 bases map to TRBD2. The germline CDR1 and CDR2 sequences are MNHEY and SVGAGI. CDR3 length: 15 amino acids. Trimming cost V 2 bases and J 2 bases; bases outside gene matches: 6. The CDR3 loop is CASSYISRGAYEQYF. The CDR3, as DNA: TGTGCCAGCAGTTACATCTCCCGGGGGGCCTACGAGCAGTACTTC.

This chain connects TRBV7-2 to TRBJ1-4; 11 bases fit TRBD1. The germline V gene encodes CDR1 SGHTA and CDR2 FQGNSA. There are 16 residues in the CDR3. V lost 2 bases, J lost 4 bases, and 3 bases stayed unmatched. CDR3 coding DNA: TGTGCCAGCAGCTTAACTGGGACAGGGGGTAATGAAAAACTGTTTTTT. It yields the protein CASSLTGTGGNEKLFF.

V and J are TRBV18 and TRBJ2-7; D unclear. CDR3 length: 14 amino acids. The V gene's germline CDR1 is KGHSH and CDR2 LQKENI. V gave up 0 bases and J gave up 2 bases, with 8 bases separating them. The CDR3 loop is CASSPPAAAYEQYF. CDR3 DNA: TGTGCCAGCTCACCACCCGCGGCGGCCTACGAGCAGTACTTC.

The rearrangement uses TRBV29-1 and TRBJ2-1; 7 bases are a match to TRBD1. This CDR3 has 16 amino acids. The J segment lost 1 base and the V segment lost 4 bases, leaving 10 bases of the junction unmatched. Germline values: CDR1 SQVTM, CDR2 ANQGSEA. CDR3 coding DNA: TGCAGCGTTGCTAGGGTACAGGGGAGTTCCTACAATGAGCAGTTCTTC. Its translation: CSVARVQGSSYNEQFF.